The rows below give T cell receptor beta chains drawn from one sample of a study of blood T cell repertoires in COVID-19. The repertoire was sequenced with immunoSEQ multiplex PCR; TCRdb's copy has only in-frame clones and lacks some. The data contain around 200,000 clones, 75% to 90% of them singletons. Sample: PBMCs or T cells enriched from blood (not recorded which). These receptor sequences come from a man in his thirties or forties who had recovered from COVID-19. Each CDR3 is given with its conserved first and last residue. Fields, in order: J gene, clone size, D gene, V gene, CDR3 length, CDR3 protein, CDR3 DNA. A D gene is named only where the DNA matches it firmly. Clone sizes are given selectively: once, few, many, or a class where the clone is expanded.

j_gene: TRBJ2-7
abundance: NA
d_gene: TRBD1
v_gene: TRBV6-5
len: 13
CDR3aa: CASRETGAYEQYF
CDR3nt: TGTGCCAGCAGGGAGACAGGGGCCTACGAGCAGTACTTC

j_gene: TRBJ2-7
abundance: NA
d_gene: NA
v_gene: TRBV5-4
len: 16
CDR3aa: CASSKTVTAPHYEQYF
CDR3nt: TGTGCCAGCAGTAAAACTGTGACAGCCCCCCACTACGAGCAGTACTTC

j_gene: TRBJ1-1
abundance: NA
d_gene: NA
v_gene: TRBV5-5
len: 15
CDR3aa: CASSLVPGVNTEAFF
CDR3nt: TGTGCCAGCAGCTTGGTTCCAGGGGTGAACACTGAAGCTTTCTTT

j_gene: TRBJ1-6
abundance: NA
d_gene: NA
v_gene: TRBV2
len: 10
CDR3aa: CASSDEILHF
CDR3nt: TGTGCCAGCAGTGATGAGATCCTCCACTTT

j_gene: TRBJ2-2
abundance: NA
d_gene: TRBD1
v_gene: TRBV5-1
len: 19
CDR3aa: CASSPGRESGQGFPGELFF
CDR3nt: TGCGCCAGCAGCCCTGGGCGTGAGTCGGGACAGGGATTTCCCGGGGAGCTGTTTTTT

j_gene: TRBJ1-1
abundance: NA
d_gene: TRBD1
v_gene: TRBV6-6
len: 15
CDR3aa: CASSTGDRRNTEAFF
CDR3nt: TGTGCCAGCAGTACCGGGGACAGGAGGAACACTGAAGCTTTCTTT

j_gene: TRBJ2-7
abundance: few
d_gene: TRBD2
v_gene: TRBV28
len: 15
CDR3aa: CASRQTSGRLYEQYF
CDR3nt: TGTGCCAGCAGACAAACTAGCGGGAGACTTTACGAGCAGTACTTC

j_gene: TRBJ1-3
abundance: NA
d_gene: TRBD1
v_gene: TRBV30
len: 11
CDR3aa: CAWDTGETIYF
CDR3nt: TGTGCCTGGGACACAGGGGAGACCATATATTTT

j_gene: TRBJ1-2
abundance: NA
d_gene: NA
v_gene: TRBV18
len: 15
CDR3aa: CASSPPEGANYGYTF
CDR3nt: TGTGCCAGCTCACCACCTGAAGGGGCTAACTATGGCTACACCTTC

j_gene: TRBJ2-2
abundance: NA
d_gene: TRBD2
v_gene: TRBV4-2
len: 17
CDR3aa: CASSQDSSGTKGGELFF
CDR3nt: TGTGCCAGCAGCCAAGACTCTAGCGGGACAAAAGGGGGGGAGCTGTTTTTT

j_gene: TRBJ1-1
abundance: NA
d_gene: NA
v_gene: TRBV30
len: 11
CDR3aa: CAWSPGTEAFF
CDR3nt: TGTGCCTGGAGTCCGGGCACTGAAGCTTTCTTT

j_gene: TRBJ1-2
abundance: NA
d_gene: TRBD1
v_gene: TRBV6-5
len: 14
CDR3aa: CASTRQGWFYGYTF
CDR3nt: TGTGCCAGCACCAGACAGGGGTGGTTTTATGGCTACACCTTC

j_gene: TRBJ1-2
abundance: NA
d_gene: NA
v_gene: TRBV9
len: 15
CDR3aa: CASSVGPGVGYGYTF
CDR3nt: TGTGCCAGCAGCGTAGGGCCGGGTGTCGGCTATGGCTACACCTTC

j_gene: TRBJ2-7
abundance: NA
d_gene: TRBD2
v_gene: TRBV28
len: 15
CDR3aa: CASSLSGTNSYEQYF
CDR3nt: TGTGCCAGCAGCTTGAGCGGGACCAACTCCTACGAGCAGTACTTC

j_gene: TRBJ1-2
abundance: once
d_gene: TRBD1
v_gene: TRBV6-5
len: 13
CDR3aa: CASSTDRAYGYTF
CDR3nt: TGTGCCAGCAGTACCGACAGGGCCTATGGCTACACCTTC

j_gene: TRBJ1-1
abundance: NA
d_gene: NA
v_gene: TRBV9
len: 15
CDR3aa: CASSVDPVMNTEAFF
CDR3nt: TGTGCCAGCAGCGTAGATCCAGTAATGAACACTGAAGCTTTCTTT

j_gene: TRBJ2-1
abundance: once
d_gene: NA
v_gene: TRBV29-1
len: 11
CDR3aa: CSVGGRHEQFF
CDR3nt: TGCAGCGTTGGGGGGCGGCATGAGCAGTTCTTC

j_gene: TRBJ2-7
abundance: NA
d_gene: TRBD1
v_gene: TRBV28
len: 17
CDR3aa: CASSLGTGTERIYEQYF
CDR3nt: TGTGCCAGCAGTCTAGGGACAGGGACAGAGAGAATCTACGAGCAGTACTTC

j_gene: TRBJ1-1
abundance: NA
d_gene: NA
v_gene: TRBV5-8
len: 16
CDR3aa: CASSLNFGSRSGEAFF
CDR3nt: TGTGCCAGCAGCTTGAATTTTGGAAGCAGGTCTGGTGAAGCTTTCTTT

j_gene: TRBJ2-3
abundance: NA
d_gene: TRBD2
v_gene: TRBV2
len: 15
CDR3aa: CASSLAGGPSDTQYF
CDR3nt: TGTGCCAGCAGCCTGGCGGGAGGGCCCTCAGATACGCAGTATTTT

j_gene: TRBJ2-1
abundance: few
d_gene: NA
v_gene: TRBV5-1
len: 14
CDR3aa: CASNGGQSYNEQFF
CDR3nt: TGCGCCAGCAACGGGGGGCAATCCTACAATGAGCAGTTCTTC

j_gene: TRBJ2-5
abundance: NA
d_gene: NA
v_gene: TRBV3-1/TRBV3-2
len: 14
CDR3aa: CASSHLTSAETQYF
CDR3nt: TGTGCCAGCAGCCACCTGACTAGTGCAGAGACCCAGTACTTC

j_gene: TRBJ1-5
abundance: NA
d_gene: NA
v_gene: TRBV7-2
len: 15
CDR3aa: CASSLIQGLGQPQHF
CDR3nt: TGTGCCAGCAGCTTAATCCAGGGGTTAGGTCAGCCCCAGCATTTT

j_gene: TRBJ2-7
abundance: NA
d_gene: TRBD1
v_gene: TRBV12-3/TRBV12-4
len: 13
CDR3aa: CASSLGNRGEQYF
CDR3nt: TGTGCCAGCAGTTTAGGGAACAGGGGCGAGCAGTACTTC

j_gene: TRBJ2-3
abundance: NA
d_gene: NA
v_gene: TRBV5-1
len: 15
CDR3aa: CASSLESGDTDTQYF
CDR3nt: TGCGCCAGCAGCTTGGAGTCCGGTGACACAGATACGCAGTATTTT

j_gene: TRBJ2-2
abundance: NA
d_gene: NA
v_gene: TRBV7-2
len: 14
CDR3aa: CASSLVALTVKLFF
CDR3nt: TGTGCCAGCAGCTTAGTTGCTCTTACGGTTAAGCTGTTTTTT

j_gene: TRBJ1-1
abundance: once
d_gene: TRBD1
v_gene: TRBV4-2
len: 11
CDR3aa: CASSRGQGAFF
CDR3nt: TGTGCCAGCAGCCGGGGACAGGGAGCTTTCTTT

j_gene: TRBJ1-2
abundance: few
d_gene: NA
v_gene: TRBV7-2
len: 13
CDR3aa: CASSPRSSGGYTF
CDR3nt: TGTGCCAGCAGCCCAAGAAGTTCGGGGGGCTACACCTTC

j_gene: TRBJ2-1
abundance: NA
d_gene: NA
v_gene: TRBV6-5
len: 15
CDR3aa: CASSYGRSSYNEQFF
CDR3nt: TGTGCCAGCAGTTACGGTAGGAGCTCCTACAATGAGCAGTTCTTC